Sequencing of this TCR beta chain was carried out in a study of response to subunit inactivated influenza vaccine. General study points: The authors offered the suggestion that each seasonal influenza vaccination recruits few new T cells.

On this clonotype: The antigen is not known.

TCRdb reprocessed the RT-PCR reads with MiXCR, giving one entry per CDR3 protein. The sample shows a few hundred thousand distinct CDR3 sequences, about a fifth of them seen only once. Sequencing was performed on PBMCs from blood, taken 21 months after vaccination. This clonotype was obtained from a man in his fifties or sixties who received an inactivated influenza vaccine.

The CDR3 DNA follows: TGCAGCGTGGGGACTAGCGGGAGGGCCCTCCCAGATACGCAGTATTTT. It codes for CSVGTSGRALPDTQYF. This rearrangement joins TRBV29-1 to TRBJ2-3, with 16 bases aligning to TRBD2. The V segment lost 6 bases and the J segment 4 bases; nucleotides outside the gene matches: 7. Germline loops: CDR1 SQVTM, CDR2 ANQGSEA. The CDR3 has 16 residues.